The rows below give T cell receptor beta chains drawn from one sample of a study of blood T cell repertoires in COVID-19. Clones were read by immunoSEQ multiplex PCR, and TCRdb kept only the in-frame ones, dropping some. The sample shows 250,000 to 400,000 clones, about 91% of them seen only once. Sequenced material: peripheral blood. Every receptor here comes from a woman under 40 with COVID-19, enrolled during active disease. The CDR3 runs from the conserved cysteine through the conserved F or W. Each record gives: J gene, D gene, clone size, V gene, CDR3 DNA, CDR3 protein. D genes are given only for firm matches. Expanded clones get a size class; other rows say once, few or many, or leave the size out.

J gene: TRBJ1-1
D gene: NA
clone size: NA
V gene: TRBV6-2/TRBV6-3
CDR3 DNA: TGTGCCAGCAGTTACTCTATTGTCTCAGAGGGCACTGAAGCTTTCTTT
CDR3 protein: CASSYSIVSEGTEAFF

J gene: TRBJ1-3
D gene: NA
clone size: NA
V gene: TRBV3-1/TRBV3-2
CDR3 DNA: TGTGCCAGCAGCCAAACAGGCACCTCTGGAAACACCATATATTTT
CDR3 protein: CASSQTGTSGNTIYF

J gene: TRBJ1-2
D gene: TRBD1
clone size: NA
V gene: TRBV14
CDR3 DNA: TGTGCCAGGATTGACCCCGACAGGGCCACTAACTATGGCTACACCTTC
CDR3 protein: CARIDPDRATNYGYTF

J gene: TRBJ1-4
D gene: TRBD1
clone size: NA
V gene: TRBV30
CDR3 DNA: TGTGCCGGGGGACAGGGAAGGGAAAAACTGTTTTTT
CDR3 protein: CAGGQGREKLFF

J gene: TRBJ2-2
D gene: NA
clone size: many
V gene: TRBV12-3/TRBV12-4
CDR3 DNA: TGTGCCAGCAGTTTTAGGGGATGGGGGGAGCTGTTTTTT
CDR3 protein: CASSFRGWGELFF

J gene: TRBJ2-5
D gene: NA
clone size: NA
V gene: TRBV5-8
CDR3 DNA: TGTGCCAGCAAGGCGGGGGACACTTTTCTTCAAGAGACCCAGTACTTC
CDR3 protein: CASKAGDTFLQETQYF

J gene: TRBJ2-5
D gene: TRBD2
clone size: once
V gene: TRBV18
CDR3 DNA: TGTGCCAGCTCATCTTACGGGGGGTCCCCGGAGACCCAGTACTTC
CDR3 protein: CASSSYGGSPETQYF

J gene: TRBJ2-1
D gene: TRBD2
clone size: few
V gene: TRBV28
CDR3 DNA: TGTGCCAGCAGTTCCCCTCAAGGGACTAGGGAGGGCAATGAGCAGTTCTTC
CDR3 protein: CASSSPQGTREGNEQFF

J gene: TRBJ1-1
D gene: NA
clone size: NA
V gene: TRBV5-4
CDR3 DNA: TGTGCCAGCAGCCGCGAGCTACTGAGCACTGAAGCTTTCTTT
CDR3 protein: CASSRELLSTEAFF

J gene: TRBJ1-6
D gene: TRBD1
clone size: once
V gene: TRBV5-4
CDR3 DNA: TGTGCCACCCGGATGTTGGGACAGAGTAATATGAGGGATAATTCACCCCTCCACTTT
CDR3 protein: CATRMLGQSNMRDNSPLHF

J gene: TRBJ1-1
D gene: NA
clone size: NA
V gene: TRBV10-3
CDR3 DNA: TGTGCCATCAGAGGGGCGGTGGGCACTGAAGCTTTCTTT
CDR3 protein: CAIRGAVGTEAFF

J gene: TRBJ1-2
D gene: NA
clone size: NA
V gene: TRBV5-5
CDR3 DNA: TGTGCCAGCAGCTTGGGGACAGTTAACTATGGCTACACCTTC
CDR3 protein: CASSLGTVNYGYTF

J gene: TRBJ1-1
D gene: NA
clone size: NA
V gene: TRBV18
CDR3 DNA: TGTGCCAGCTCACCAGACCCGGGGTTGACGGGGAATGAAGCTTTCTTT
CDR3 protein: CASSPDPGLTGNEAFF

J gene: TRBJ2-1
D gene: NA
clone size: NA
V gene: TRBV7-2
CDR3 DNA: TGTGCCAGCAGCCGCAGACTAGGGCGAGATGAGCAGTTCTTC
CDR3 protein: CASSRRLGRDEQFF

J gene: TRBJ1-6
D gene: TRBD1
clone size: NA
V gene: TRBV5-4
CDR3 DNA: TGTGCCAGCAGCGAAACAGGGGATAATTCACCCCTCCACTTT
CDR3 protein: CASSETGDNSPLHF

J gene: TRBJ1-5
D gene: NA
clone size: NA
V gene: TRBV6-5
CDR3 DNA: TGTGCCAGCAGAACAGGGAGCGGTCAGCCCCAGCATTTT
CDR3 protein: CASRTGSGQPQHF

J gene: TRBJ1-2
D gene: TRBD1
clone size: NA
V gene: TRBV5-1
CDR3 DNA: TGCGCCAGCAGCTTGGGGGGGGCCCGTAGCGCCTTCCGGGACAGATTAAACTATGGCTACACCTTC
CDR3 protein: CASSLGGARSAFRDRLNYGYTF

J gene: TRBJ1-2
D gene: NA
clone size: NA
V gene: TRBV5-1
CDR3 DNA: TGCGCCAGCAGCTTGGCCGGAGGGGCGGGCGGCTACACCTTC
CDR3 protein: CASSLAGGAGGYTF

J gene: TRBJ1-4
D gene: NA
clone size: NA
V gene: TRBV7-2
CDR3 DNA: TGTGCCAGCAGCTTAGCAAGGACAGCAACTAATGAAAAACTGTTTTTT
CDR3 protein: CASSLARTATNEKLFF

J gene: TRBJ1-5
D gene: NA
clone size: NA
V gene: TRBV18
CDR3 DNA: TGTGCCAGCTCAGCAGAACTGAGGGTCCAGCCCCAGCATTTT
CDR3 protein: CASSAELRVQPQHF

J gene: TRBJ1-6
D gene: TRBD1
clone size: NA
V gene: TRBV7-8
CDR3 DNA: TGTGCCAGCAGTCCGGGACAGGTCTTTTCACCCCTCCACTTT
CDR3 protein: CASSPGQVFSPLHF

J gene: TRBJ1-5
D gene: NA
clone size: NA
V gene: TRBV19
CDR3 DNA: TGTGCCAGTAGTACGGTCGCCCTCCACAATCAGCCCCAGCATTTT
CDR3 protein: CASSTVALHNQPQHF

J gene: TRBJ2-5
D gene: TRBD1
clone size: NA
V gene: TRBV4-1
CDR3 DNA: TGCGCCAGCAGCCAAACACCGGGACAGGGGTCCGTGACCCAGTACTTC
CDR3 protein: CASSQTPGQGSVTQYF

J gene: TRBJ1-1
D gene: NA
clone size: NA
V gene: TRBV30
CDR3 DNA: TGTGCCTGGAGTGTGACAGCCCTGAACACTGAAGCTTTCTTT
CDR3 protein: CAWSVTALNTEAFF

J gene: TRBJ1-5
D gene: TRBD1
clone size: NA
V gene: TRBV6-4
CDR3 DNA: TGTGCCAGCAATGACAGGGAGAATCAGCCCCAGCATTTT
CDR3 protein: CASNDRENQPQHF

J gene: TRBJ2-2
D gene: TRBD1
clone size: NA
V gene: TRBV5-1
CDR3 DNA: TGCGCCAGCAGCTTGGATCCGGACAGGGGGATCGGGGAGCTGTTTTTT
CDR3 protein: CASSLDPDRGIGELFF

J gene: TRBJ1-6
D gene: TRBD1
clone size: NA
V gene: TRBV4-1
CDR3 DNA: TGCGCCAGCAGCCACGGCAACCGGGACAGGGTGAATTCACCCCTCCACTTT
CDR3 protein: CASSHGNRDRVNSPLHF